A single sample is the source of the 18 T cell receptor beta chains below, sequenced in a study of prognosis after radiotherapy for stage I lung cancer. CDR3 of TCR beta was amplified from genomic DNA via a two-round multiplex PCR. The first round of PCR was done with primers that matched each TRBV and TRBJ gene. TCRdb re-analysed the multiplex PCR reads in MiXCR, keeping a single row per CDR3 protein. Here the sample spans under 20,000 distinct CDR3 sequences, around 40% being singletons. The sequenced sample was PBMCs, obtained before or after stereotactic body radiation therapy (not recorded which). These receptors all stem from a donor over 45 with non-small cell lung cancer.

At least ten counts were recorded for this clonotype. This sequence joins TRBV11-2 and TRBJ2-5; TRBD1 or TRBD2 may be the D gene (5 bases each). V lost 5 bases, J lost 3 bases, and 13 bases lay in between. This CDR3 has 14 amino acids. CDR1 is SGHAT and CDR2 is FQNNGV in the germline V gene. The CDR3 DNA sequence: TGTGCCAGCAGCCCAGCCTTGGGGGAAGAGACCCAGTACTTC. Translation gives CASSPALGEETQYF.

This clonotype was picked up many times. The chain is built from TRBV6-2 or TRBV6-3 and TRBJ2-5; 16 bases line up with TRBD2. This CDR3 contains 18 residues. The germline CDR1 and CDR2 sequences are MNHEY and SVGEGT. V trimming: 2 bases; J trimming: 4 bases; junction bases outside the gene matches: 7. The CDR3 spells CASSYGGLAGGSGETQYF. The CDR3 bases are TGTGCCAGCAGTTACGGGGGACTAGCGGGAGGGTCTGGAGAGACCCAGTACTTC.

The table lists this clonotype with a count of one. This CDR3 reads CASSTGAYTGELFF. CDR3 sequence (DNA): TGTGCCAGTAGCACCGGGGCGTACACCGGGGAGCTGTTTTTT. V gene TRBV19 combines with J gene TRBJ2-2; D tentatively reads TRBD1 or TRBD2 (5 bases each). The CDR3 has 14 residues. The V gene lost 6 bases and the J gene lost 3 bases, with 11 bases spanning the gap. Germline V gives CDR1 LNHDA, CDR2 SQIVND (reference sequence).

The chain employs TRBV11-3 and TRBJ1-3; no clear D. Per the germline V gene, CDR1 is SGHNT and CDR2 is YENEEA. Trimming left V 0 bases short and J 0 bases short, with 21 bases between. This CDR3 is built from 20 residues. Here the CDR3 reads CASSLDQVRSLPNSGNTIYF. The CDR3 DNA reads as TGTGCCAGCAGCTTAGATCAGGTTAGGTCCCTACCCAACTCTGGAAACACCATATATTTT.

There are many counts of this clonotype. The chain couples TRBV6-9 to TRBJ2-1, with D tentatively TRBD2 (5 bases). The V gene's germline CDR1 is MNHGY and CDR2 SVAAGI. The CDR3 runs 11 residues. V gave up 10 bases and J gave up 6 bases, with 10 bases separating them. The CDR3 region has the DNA TGTGCCATCGGACGGGGCAATGAGCAGTTCTTC. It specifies CAIGRGNEQFF.

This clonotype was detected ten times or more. CDR3 amino acids: CSVDFRRAGSYEQYF. CDR3 bases: TGCAGTGTAGATTTCAGGAGGGCCGGGTCCTACGAGCAGTACTTC. The chain carries TRBV20-1 and TRBJ2-7, with D perhaps TRBD2 (6 bases). The V gene lost 7 bases and the J gene lost 1 base, with 20 bases spanning the gap. The CDR3 length is 15 residues. CDR1 and CDR2 (germline): DFQATT, SNEGSKA (reference sequence).

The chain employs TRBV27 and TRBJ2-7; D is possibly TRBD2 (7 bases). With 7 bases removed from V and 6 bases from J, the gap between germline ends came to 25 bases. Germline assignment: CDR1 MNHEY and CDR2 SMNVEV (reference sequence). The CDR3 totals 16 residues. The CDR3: CASIGGEHRGAGEQYF. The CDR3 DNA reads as TGTGCCAGCATAGGGGGGGAACACCGGGGAGCTGGCGAGCAGTACTTC.

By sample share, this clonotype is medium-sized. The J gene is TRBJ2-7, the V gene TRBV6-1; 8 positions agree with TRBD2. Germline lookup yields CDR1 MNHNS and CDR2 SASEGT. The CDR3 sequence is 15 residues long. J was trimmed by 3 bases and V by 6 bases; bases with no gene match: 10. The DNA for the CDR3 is TGTGCCAGCAGGTTAGAGGCGGGAGGTAGCTACGAGCAGTACTTC. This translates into CASRLEAGGSYEQYF.

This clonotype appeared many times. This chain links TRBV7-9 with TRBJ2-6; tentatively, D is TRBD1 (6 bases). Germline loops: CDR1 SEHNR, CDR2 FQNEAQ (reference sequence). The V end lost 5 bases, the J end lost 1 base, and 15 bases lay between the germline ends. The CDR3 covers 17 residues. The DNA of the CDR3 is TGTGCCAGCAGCGCCGGGCAGGGGTTATCTGGGGCCAACGTCCTGACTTTC. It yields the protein CASSAGQGLSGANVLTF.

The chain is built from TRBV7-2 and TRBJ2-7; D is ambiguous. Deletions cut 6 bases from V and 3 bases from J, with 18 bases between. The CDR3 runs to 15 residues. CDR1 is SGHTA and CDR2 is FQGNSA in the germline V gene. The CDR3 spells CASRPGVASYYEQYF. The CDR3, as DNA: TGTGCCAGCAGACCTGGAGTCGCGAGCTACTACGAGCAGTACTTC. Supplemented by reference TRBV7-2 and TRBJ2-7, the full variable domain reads GAGVSQSPSNKVTEKGKDVELRCDPISGHTALYWYRQSLGQGLEFLIYFQGNSAPDKSGLPSDRFSAERTGGSVSTLTIQRTQQEDSAVYLCASRPGVASYYEQYFGPGTRLTVT.

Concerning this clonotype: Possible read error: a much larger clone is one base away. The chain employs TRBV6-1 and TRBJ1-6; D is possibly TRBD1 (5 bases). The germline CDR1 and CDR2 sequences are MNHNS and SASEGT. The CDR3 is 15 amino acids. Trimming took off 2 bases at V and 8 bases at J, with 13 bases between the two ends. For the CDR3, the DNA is TGTGCCAGCAGTGAATTTGGGGGAGATTATTCACCCCTCCACTTT. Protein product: CASSEFGGDYSPLHF.

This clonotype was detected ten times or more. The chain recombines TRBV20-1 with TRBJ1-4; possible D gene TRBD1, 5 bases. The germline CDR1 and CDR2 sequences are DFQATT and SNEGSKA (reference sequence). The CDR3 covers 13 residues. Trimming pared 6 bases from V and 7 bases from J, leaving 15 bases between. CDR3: CSAPTRGSEKLFF. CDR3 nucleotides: TGCAGTGCACCGACCCGGGGGAGTGAAAAACTGTTTTTT.

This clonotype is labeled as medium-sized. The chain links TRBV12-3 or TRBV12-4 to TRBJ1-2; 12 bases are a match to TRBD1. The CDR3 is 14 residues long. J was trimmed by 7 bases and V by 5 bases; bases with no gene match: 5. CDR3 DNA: TGTGCCAGCAGTGCCGGGACAGGGGGCGGTGGCTACACCTTC. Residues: CASSAGTGGGGYTF.

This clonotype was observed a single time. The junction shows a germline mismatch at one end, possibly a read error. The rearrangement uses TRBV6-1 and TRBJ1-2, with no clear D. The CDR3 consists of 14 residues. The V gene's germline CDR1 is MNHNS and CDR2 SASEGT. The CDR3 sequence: CASTDNSENYVYTF. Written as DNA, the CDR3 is TGTGCCAGCACCGATAACAGCGAGAACTATGTCTACACCTTC.

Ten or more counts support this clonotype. CDR3 nucleotide sequence: TGTGCCAGCAGCCCCGGGCTCGGGACAGGGAGCCCCTTCGTTGAAAAACTGTTTTTT. It is translated as CASSPGLGTGSPFVEKLFF. This chain joins TRBV7-2 and TRBJ1-4, with 9 positions matching TRBD1. The V and J ends lost 5 bases and 7 bases, in that order; junction bases with no gene match: 20. Germline V CDR1 and CDR2: SGHTA, FQGNSA. The CDR3 is made up of 19 amino acids.

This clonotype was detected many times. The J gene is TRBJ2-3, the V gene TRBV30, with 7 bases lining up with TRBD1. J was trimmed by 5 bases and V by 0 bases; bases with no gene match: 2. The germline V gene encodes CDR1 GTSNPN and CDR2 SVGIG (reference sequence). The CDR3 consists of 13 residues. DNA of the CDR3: TGTGCCTGGAGTGTACAGGGGAAAGATACGCAGTATTTT. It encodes CAWSVQGKDTQYF.

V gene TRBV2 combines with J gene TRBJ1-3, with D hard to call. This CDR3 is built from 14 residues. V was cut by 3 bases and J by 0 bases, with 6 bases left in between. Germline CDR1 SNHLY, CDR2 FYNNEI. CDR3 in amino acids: CASSDGHSGNTIYF. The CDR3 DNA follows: TGTGCCAGCAGTGATGGCCACTCTGGAAACACCATATATTTT.

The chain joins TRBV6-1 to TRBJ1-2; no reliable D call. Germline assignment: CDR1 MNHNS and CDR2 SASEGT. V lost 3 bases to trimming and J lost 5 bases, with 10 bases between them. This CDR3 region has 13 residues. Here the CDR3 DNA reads TGTGCCAGCAGTGATCGGGTAGTATATGGCTACACCTTC. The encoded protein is CASSDRVVYGYTF.